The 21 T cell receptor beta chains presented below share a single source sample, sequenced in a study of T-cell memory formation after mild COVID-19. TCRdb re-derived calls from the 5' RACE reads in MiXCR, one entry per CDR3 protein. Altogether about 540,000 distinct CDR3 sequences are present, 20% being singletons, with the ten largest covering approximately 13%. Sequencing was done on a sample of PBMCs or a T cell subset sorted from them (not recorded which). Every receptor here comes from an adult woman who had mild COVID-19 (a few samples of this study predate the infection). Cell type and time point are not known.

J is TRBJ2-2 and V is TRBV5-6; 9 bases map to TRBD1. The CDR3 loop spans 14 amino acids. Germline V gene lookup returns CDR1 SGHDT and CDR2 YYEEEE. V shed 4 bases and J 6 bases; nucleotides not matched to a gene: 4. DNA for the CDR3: TGTGCCAGCAGCCCAGGGGACAGGGCCGGGGAGCTGTTTTTT. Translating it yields CASSPGDRAGELFF.

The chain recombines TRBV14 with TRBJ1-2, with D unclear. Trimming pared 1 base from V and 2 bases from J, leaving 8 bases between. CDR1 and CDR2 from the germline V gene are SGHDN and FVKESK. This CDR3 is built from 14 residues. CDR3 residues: CASSQVSTNYGYTF. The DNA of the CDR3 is TGTGCCAGCAGCCAAGTCAGCACGAACTATGGCTACACCTTC.

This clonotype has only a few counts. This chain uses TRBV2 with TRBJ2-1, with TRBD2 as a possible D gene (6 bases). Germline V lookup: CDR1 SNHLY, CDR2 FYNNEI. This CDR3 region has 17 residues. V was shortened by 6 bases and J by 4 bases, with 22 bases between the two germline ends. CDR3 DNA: TGTGCCAGCAGCGCACGACTAGTTCCCTCAGATTACAATGAGCAGTTCTTC. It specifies CASSARLVPSDYNEQFF.

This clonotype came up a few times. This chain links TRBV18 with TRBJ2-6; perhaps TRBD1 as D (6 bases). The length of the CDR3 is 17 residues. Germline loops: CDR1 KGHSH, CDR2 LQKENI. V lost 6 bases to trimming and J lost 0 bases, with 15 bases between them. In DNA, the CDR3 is TGTGCCAGCTCCGCAGGGGCCCCAAGCTCTGGGGCCAACGTCCTGACTTTC. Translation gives CASSAGAPSSGANVLTF.

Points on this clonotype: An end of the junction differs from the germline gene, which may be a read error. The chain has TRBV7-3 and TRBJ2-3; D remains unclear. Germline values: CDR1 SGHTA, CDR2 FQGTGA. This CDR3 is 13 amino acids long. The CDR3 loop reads CASSLYVLDPQYF. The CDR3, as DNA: TGTGCCAGCAGCTTATATGTTCTAGATCCGCAGTATTTT.

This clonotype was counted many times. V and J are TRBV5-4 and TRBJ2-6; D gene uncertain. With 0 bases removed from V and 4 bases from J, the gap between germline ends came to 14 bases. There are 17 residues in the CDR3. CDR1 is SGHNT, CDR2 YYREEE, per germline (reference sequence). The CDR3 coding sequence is TGTGCCAGCAGCTTGGAACGTGGGAACTCCGGGGCCAACGTCCTGACTTTC. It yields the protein CASSLERGNSGANVLTF.

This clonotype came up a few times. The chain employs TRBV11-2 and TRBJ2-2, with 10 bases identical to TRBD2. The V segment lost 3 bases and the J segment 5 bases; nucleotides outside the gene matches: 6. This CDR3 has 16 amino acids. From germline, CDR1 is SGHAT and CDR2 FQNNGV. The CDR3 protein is CASSFPSGRWTGELFF. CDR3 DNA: TGTGCCAGCAGCTTCCCTAGCGGGAGATGGACCGGGGAGCTGTTTTTT.

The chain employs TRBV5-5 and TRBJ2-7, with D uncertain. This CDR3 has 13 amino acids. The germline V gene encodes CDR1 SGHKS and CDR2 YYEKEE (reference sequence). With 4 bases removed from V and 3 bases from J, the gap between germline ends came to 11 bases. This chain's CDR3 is CASSGKESYEQYF. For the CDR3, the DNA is TGTGCCAGCAGCGGTAAGGAGAGCTACGAGCAGTACTTC.

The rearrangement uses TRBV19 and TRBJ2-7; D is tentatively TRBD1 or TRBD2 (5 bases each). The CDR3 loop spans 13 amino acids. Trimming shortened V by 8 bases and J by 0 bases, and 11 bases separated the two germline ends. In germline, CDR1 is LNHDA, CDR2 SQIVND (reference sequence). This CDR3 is CASGWGSSYEQYF. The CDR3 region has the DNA TGTGCCAGTGGCTGGGGGAGCTCCTACGAGCAGTACTTC.

The CDR3, as DNA: TGTGCCAGCAGCCAAGGGGCGAGCGGGAGCGGCTCCTACAATGAGCAGTTCTTC. Translated, it gives CASSQGASGSGSYNEQFF. The chain carries TRBV7-2 and TRBJ2-1; 8 nucleotides match TRBD2. CDR3 size: 18 residues. Trimming cost V 5 bases and J 0 bases; bases outside gene matches: 12. Looked up from germline, CDR1 is SGHTA and CDR2 is FQGNSA.

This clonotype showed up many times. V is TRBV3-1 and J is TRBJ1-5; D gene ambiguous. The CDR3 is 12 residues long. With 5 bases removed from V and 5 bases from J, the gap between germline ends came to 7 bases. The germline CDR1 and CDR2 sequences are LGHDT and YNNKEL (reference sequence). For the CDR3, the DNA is TGTGCCAGCAGCTCGCTGGATCAGCCCCAGCATTTT. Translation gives CASSSLDQPQHF.

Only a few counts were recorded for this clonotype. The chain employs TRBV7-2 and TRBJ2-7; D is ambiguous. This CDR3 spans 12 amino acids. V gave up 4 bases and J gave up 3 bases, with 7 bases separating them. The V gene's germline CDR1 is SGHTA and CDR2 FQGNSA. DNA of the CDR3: TGTGCCAGCAGCTCTGACAACTACGAGCAGTACTTC. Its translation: CASSSDNYEQYF.

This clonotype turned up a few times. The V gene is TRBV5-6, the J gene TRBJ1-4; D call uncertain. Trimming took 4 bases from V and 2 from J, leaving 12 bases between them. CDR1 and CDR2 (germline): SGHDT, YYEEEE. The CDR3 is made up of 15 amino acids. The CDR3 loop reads CASSLNMGTNEKLFF. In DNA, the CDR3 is TGTGCCAGCAGCCTTAATATGGGTACTAATGAAAAACTGTTTTTT.

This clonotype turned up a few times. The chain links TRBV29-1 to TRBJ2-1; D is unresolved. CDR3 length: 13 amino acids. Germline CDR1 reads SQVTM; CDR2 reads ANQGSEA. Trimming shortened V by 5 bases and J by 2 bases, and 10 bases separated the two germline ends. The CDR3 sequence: CSVLGQTYNEQFF. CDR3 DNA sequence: TGCAGCGTTTTAGGGCAAACCTACAATGAGCAGTTCTTC.

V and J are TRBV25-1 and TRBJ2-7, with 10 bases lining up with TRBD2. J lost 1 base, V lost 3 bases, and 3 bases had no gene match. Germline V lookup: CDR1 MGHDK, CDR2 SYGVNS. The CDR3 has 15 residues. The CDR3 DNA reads TGTGCCAGCAGTGAGACTAGCGGGCCTTCCTACGAGCAGTACTTC. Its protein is CASSETSGPSYEQYF.

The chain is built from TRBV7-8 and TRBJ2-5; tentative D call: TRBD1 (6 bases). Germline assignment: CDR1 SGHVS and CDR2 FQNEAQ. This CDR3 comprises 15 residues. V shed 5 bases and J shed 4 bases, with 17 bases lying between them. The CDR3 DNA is TGTGCCAGCAGCGGCGGACAGCCGCATCCAGAGACCCAGTACTTC. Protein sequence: CASSGGQPHPETQYF.

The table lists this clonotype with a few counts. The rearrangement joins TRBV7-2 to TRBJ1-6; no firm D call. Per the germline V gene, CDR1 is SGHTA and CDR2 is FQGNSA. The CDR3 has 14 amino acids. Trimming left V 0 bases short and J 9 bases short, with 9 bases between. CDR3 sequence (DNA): TGTGCCAGCAGCTTAGCCTCGACTGGTTCACCCCTCCACTTT. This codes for CASSLASTGSPLHF.

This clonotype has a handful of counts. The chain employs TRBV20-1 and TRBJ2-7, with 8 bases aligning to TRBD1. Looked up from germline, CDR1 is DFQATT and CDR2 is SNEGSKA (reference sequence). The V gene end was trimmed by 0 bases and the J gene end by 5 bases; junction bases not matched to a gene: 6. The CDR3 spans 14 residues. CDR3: CSARDRGQGNEQYF. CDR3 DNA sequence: TGCAGTGCTAGAGATCGAGGACAGGGTAACGAGCAGTACTTC.

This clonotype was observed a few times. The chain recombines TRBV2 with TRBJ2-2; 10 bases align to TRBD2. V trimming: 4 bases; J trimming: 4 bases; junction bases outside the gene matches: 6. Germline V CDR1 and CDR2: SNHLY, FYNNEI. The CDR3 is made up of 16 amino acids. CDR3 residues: CASSVLSGGATGELFF. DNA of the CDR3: TGTGCCAGCAGTGTTCTCAGCGGGGGGGCCACCGGGGAGCTGTTTTTT.

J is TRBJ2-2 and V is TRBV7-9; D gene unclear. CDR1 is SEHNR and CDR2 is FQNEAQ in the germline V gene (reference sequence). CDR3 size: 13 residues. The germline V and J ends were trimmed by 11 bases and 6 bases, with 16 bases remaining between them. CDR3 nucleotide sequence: TGTGCCGGAAATACGGTCGCGGCCGGGGAGCTGTTTTTT. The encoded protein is CAGNTVAAGELFF.

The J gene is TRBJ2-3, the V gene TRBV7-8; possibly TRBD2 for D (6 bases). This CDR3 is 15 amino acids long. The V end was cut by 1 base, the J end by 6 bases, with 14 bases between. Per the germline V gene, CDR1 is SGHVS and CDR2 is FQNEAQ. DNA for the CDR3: TGTGCCAGCAGCTTAGGCGCGGGACTTGTGGATACGCAGTATTTT. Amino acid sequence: CASSLGAGLVDTQYF.